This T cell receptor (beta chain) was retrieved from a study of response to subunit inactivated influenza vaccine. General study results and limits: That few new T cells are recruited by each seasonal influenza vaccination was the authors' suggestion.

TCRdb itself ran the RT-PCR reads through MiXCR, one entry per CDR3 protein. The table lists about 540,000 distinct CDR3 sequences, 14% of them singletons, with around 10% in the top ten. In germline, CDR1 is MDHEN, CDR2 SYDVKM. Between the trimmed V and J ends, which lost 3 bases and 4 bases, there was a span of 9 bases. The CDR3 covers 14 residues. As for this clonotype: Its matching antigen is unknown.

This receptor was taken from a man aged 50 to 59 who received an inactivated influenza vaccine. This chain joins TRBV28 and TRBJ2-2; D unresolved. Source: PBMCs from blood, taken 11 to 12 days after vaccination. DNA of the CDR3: TGTGCCAGCAGTTTGGTCAAGACCACCGGGGAGCTGTTTTTT. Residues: CASSLVKTTGELFF.